This TCR beta chain appears in the sequencing data of a study of blood T cell repertoires in COVID-19. In the study overall: There were acute and convalescent COVID-19 samples, and they came from the United States, Italy and Spain. In each case, the material was cDNA or gDNA derived from T cells, B-cell-depleted T cells, or PBMCs.

V shed 2 bases and J 14 bases; nucleotides not matched to a gene: 4. Per germline, CDR1 MNHEY and CDR2 SVGAGI. The CDR3 consists of 11 residues. Authors' processing steps: Using reference gene primer amplification, nucleated cell counts were estimated. TCRdb's table, derived via immunoSEQ multiplex PCR, lists solely in-frame clones and lacks some. V and J calls and clone size follow that table, whereas D and trimming were derived from the DNA. Among 250,000 to 350,000 clones listed, roughly 86% were seen once. The specimen was peripheral blood. The origin of this receptor is a man in his late teens or twenties with active or convalescent COVID-19. The chain is built from TRBV6-5 and TRBJ1-2, with TRBD1 matching over 8 bases. CDR3 sequence: CASSYGTGATF. CDR3 nucleotide sequence: TGTGCCAGCAGTTACGGGACAGGAGCTACCTTC.